The rows below give T cell receptor beta chains drawn from one sample of a study of human T cells and chemical hapten exposure. Each CDR3 protein gets one entry after TCRdb re-called the RACE reads with MiXCR. The sample includes around 120,000 distinct CDR3 sequences, approximately 15% of them seen just once. The input for sequencing was whole blood, taken in connection with sensitization to the hapten diphenylcyclopropenone (DPC). These receptors came from a woman between 18 and 29 years old with alopecia areata. Some clones in this sample may be carry-over from other donors' samples. The CDR3 runs from the conserved cysteine through the conserved F or W. A D gene is named only where the DNA matches it firmly. Expanded clones get a size class; other rows say once, few or many, or leave the size out.

j_gene: TRBJ2-7; v_gene: TRBV7-8; abundance: few; len: 15; d_gene: TRBD1; CDR3nt: TGTGCCAGCAGCTTAGGGATTCAGGGGGCCTACGAGCAGTACTTC; CDR3aa: CASSLGIQGAYEQYF
j_gene: TRBJ1-4; v_gene: TRBV20-1; abundance: many; len: 13; d_gene: .; CDR3nt: TGCAGTCCCCTCCTCTCGACTAATGAAAAACTGTTTTTT; CDR3aa: CSPLLSTNEKLFF
j_gene: TRBJ1-1; v_gene: TRBV11-2; abundance: many; len: 15; d_gene: .; CDR3nt: TGTGCCAGCAGCTACTATCTTAGGGGAGGGACTGAAGCTTTCTTT; CDR3aa: CASSYYLRGGTEAFF
j_gene: TRBJ2-5; v_gene: TRBV20-1; abundance: few; len: 14; d_gene: TRBD2; CDR3nt: TGCAGTGCCCCTAGTACTAGCGGGGGGGAGACCCAGTACTTC; CDR3aa: CSAPSTSGGETQYF
j_gene: TRBJ1-5; v_gene: TRBV6-6; abundance: .; len: 11; d_gene: .; CDR3nt: TGTGCCAGTGGAGGGAGTCAGCCCCAGCATTTT; CDR3aa: CASGGSQPQHF
j_gene: TRBJ2-3; v_gene: TRBV19; abundance: many; len: 15; d_gene: TRBD2; CDR3nt: TGTGCCAGTAGTACGGAGTGGGCGGGGGGCGATACGCAGTATTTT; CDR3aa: CASSTEWAGGDTQYF
j_gene: TRBJ2-5; v_gene: TRBV7-2; abundance: few; len: 16; d_gene: TRBD1; CDR3nt: TGTGCCAGCAGCCCTCCGGGACAGGGCACCGTAGAGACCCAGTACTTC; CDR3aa: CASSPPGQGTVETQYF
j_gene: TRBJ1-1; v_gene: TRBV20-1; abundance: few; len: 11; d_gene: .; CDR3nt: TGCAGTGCGCTCGACAGCACAGAAGCTTTCTTT; CDR3aa: CSALDSTEAFF
j_gene: TRBJ2-7; v_gene: TRBV6-2/TRBV6-3; abundance: few; len: 14; d_gene: .; CDR3nt: TGTGCCAGCAGTTACCCCCCCTCTACCTACGAGCAGTACTTC; CDR3aa: CASSYPPSTYEQYF
j_gene: TRBJ2-1; v_gene: TRBV7-9; abundance: .; len: 13; d_gene: .; CDR3nt: TGTGCCAGCAGCCTGAGAGTTCCCGATGAGCAGTTCTTC; CDR3aa: CASSLRVPDEQFF
j_gene: TRBJ2-1; v_gene: TRBV28; abundance: .; len: 14; d_gene: .; CDR3nt: TGTGCCAGCAGCCCTAATCCCCCGCGAGATGAGCAGTTCTTC; CDR3aa: CASSPNPPRDEQFF
j_gene: TRBJ1-6; v_gene: TRBV20-1; abundance: .; len: 10; d_gene: .; CDR3nt: TGCAGTGCTAGTGAGCCACCCCTCCACTTT; CDR3aa: CSASEPPLHF
j_gene: TRBJ2-3; v_gene: TRBV11-2; abundance: .; len: 15; d_gene: .; CDR3nt: TGTGCCAGCAGCTTAGATAGGGGAGTCACAGATACGCAGTATTTT; CDR3aa: CASSLDRGVTDTQYF
j_gene: TRBJ2-3; v_gene: TRBV7-9; abundance: .; len: 16; d_gene: TRBD2; CDR3nt: TGTGCCAGCAGCTTAGGGGGACTAGCGGGGACAGATACGCAGTATTTT; CDR3aa: CASSLGGLAGTDTQYF
j_gene: TRBJ2-7; v_gene: TRBV11-2; abundance: .; len: 15; d_gene: TRBD2; CDR3nt: TGTGCCAGCAGCTACGGACTAGCGGTTCTGGACGAGCAGTACTTC; CDR3aa: CASSYGLAVLDEQYF
j_gene: TRBJ1-2; v_gene: TRBV6-2/TRBV6-3; abundance: .; len: 15; d_gene: .; CDR3nt: TGTGCCAGCAAGATGTGGGAACGGACTTTCTATGGCTACACCTTC; CDR3aa: CASKMWERTFYGYTF
j_gene: TRBJ1-1; v_gene: TRBV7-9; abundance: few; len: 15; d_gene: .; CDR3nt: TGTGCCAGCAGCCCCCCGGGATCCAGGGCAACTGAAGCTTTCTTT; CDR3aa: CASSPPGSRATEAFF
j_gene: TRBJ2-7; v_gene: TRBV12-3/TRBV12-4; abundance: .; len: 12; d_gene: .; CDR3nt: TGTGCCAGCAGTCTGCAATCCTACGGGCAGTACTTC; CDR3aa: CASSLQSYGQYF
j_gene: TRBJ1-1; v_gene: TRBV5-4; abundance: .; len: 15; d_gene: .; CDR3nt: TGTGCCAGCAGCTTGTTTTCCGGGGCCCTCAAGGGAGCTTTCTTT; CDR3aa: CASSLFSGALKGAFF
j_gene: TRBJ1-6; v_gene: TRBV6-5; abundance: .; len: 18; d_gene: .; CDR3nt: TGTGCCAGCAGCTCAAAGCGGGGCAGCAGCTCCTATAATTCACCCCTCCACTTT; CDR3aa: CASSSKRGSSSYNSPLHF
j_gene: TRBJ2-3; v_gene: TRBV27; abundance: few; len: 16; d_gene: TRBD2; CDR3nt: TGTGCCAGCAGTTTGGCGGGGGAGATAAGCACAGATACGCAGTATTTT; CDR3aa: CASSLAGEISTDTQYF
j_gene: TRBJ2-7; v_gene: TRBV7-2; abundance: .; len: 17; d_gene: .; CDR3nt: TGTGCCAGCAGCTTAGGAAAAGGGCGGGGTCGTTCCTACGAGCAGTACTTC; CDR3aa: CASSLGKGRGRSYEQYF
j_gene: TRBJ1-2; v_gene: TRBV29-1; abundance: .; len: 10; d_gene: .; CDR3nt: TGCAGCGTTGAAGGGCATGGCTACACCTTC; CDR3aa: CSVEGHGYTF
j_gene: TRBJ1-1; v_gene: TRBV18; abundance: many; len: 14; d_gene: .; CDR3nt: TGTGCCAGCTCACCGACGGGACGTAACACTGAAGCTTTCTTT; CDR3aa: CASSPTGRNTEAFF
j_gene: TRBJ2-1; v_gene: TRBV5-1; abundance: .; len: 16; d_gene: TRBD2; CDR3nt: TGCGCCAGCAGGGAGGAGGGACTAGCGGCCTACAATGAGCAGTTCTTC; CDR3aa: CASREEGLAAYNEQFF
j_gene: TRBJ1-6; v_gene: TRBV6-2/TRBV6-3; abundance: many; len: 13; d_gene: .; CDR3nt: TGTGCCAGCAGTTACGGCGGGTTTTCACCCCTCCACTTT; CDR3aa: CASSYGGFSPLHF
j_gene: TRBJ1-2; v_gene: TRBV6-6; abundance: many; len: 17; d_gene: .; CDR3nt: TGTGCCAGCAGTTTCACTACAACCCGGGAGACTAACTATGGCTACACCTTC; CDR3aa: CASSFTTTRETNYGYTF
j_gene: TRBJ2-5; v_gene: TRBV20-1; abundance: few; len: 11; d_gene: .; CDR3nt: TGCAGTGCTAGAGGCCGTGATTTTCACGGGTTC; CDR3aa: CSARGRDFHGF
j_gene: TRBJ1-2; v_gene: TRBV12-3/TRBV12-4; abundance: .; len: 16; d_gene: TRBD1; CDR3nt: TGTGTCAGCAGCCCCGGACAGGGCAATACCTACTATGGCTACACCTTC; CDR3aa: CVSSPGQGNTYYGYTF
j_gene: TRBJ1-1; v_gene: TRBV5-1; abundance: many; len: 13; d_gene: .; CDR3nt: TGCGCCAGCAGCTTGGCCAGGGACCCCGAAGCTTTCTTT; CDR3aa: CASSLARDPEAFF
j_gene: TRBJ2-7; v_gene: TRBV6-2/TRBV6-3; abundance: .; len: 14; d_gene: TRBD1; CDR3nt: TGTGCCAGCAGTCGGACAGGATCACCCTACGAGCAGTACTTC; CDR3aa: CASSRTGSPYEQYF
j_gene: TRBJ2-1; v_gene: TRBV6-6; abundance: few; len: 15; d_gene: TRBD2; CDR3nt: TGTGCCAGCAGTTACTCGAGGACTAGCGGGTTTGAGCAGTTCTTC; CDR3aa: CASSYSRTSGFEQFF
j_gene: TRBJ2-4; v_gene: TRBV12-3/TRBV12-4; abundance: .; len: 13; d_gene: .; CDR3nt: TGTGCCAGCAACCGAGACAGCCAGAACATTCAGTACTTC; CDR3aa: CASNRDSQNIQYF
j_gene: TRBJ1-5; v_gene: TRBV7-8; abundance: .; len: 14; d_gene: TRBD1; CDR3nt: TGTGCCAGCAGCGGCCAGGGGGAAGGGCAGCCCCAGCATTTT; CDR3aa: CASSGQGEGQPQHF
j_gene: TRBJ2-3; v_gene: TRBV30; abundance: few; len: 11; d_gene: TRBD2; CDR3nt: TGTGCCTGGAGTAAGGGACTAACGCAGTATTTT; CDR3aa: CAWSKGLTQYF
j_gene: TRBJ2-7; v_gene: TRBV6-5; abundance: many; len: 15; d_gene: .; CDR3nt: TGTGCCAGCAGTTACGGCCAGGGAGGTTACTACGAGCAGTACTTC; CDR3aa: CASSYGQGGYYEQYF
j_gene: TRBJ2-7; v_gene: TRBV29-1; abundance: .; len: 13; d_gene: .; CDR3nt: TGCAGCGTTGGAACGGGACGGAACTACGAGCAGTACTTC; CDR3aa: CSVGTGRNYEQYF
j_gene: TRBJ1-4; v_gene: TRBV14; abundance: many; len: 17; d_gene: .; CDR3nt: TGTGCCAGCAGCCAAGTGGGCCAGGGGCGGCTAAATGAAAAACTGTTTTTT; CDR3aa: CASSQVGQGRLNEKLFF
j_gene: TRBJ2-7; v_gene: TRBV18; abundance: .; len: 19; d_gene: TRBD2; CDR3nt: TGTGCCAGCTCACCGGGACTAGCGGGGGGGCCTTTAGGGCCCTACGAGCAGTACTTC; CDR3aa: CASSPGLAGGPLGPYEQYF
j_gene: TRBJ2-7; v_gene: TRBV9; abundance: .; len: 13; d_gene: .; CDR3nt: TGTGCCAGCAGCTCGGACAGCTTCTACGAGCAGTACTTC; CDR3aa: CASSSDSFYEQYF
j_gene: TRBJ2-7; v_gene: TRBV29-1; abundance: .; len: 14; d_gene: .; CDR3nt: TGCAGCGTACGTGGGGGGGACAGCTCCTACGAGCAGTACTTC; CDR3aa: CSVRGGDSSYEQYF
j_gene: TRBJ2-5; v_gene: TRBV10-1; abundance: .; len: 11; d_gene: .; CDR3nt: TGCGCCAGCAGTGACAACAGGGAGATGTACTTC; CDR3aa: CASSDNREMYF
j_gene: TRBJ2-7; v_gene: TRBV20-1; abundance: many; len: 12; d_gene: .; CDR3nt: TGCAGTGCTAGGTGGACGGACGCCGAGCAGTACTTC; CDR3aa: CSARWTDAEQYF
j_gene: TRBJ2-1; v_gene: TRBV11-3; abundance: .; len: 12; d_gene: .; CDR3nt: TGTGCCAGCAGCGGGCCGAACAATGAGCAGTTCTTC; CDR3aa: CASSGPNNEQFF
j_gene: TRBJ1-6; v_gene: TRBV7-9; abundance: .; len: 15; d_gene: .; CDR3nt: TGTGCCAGCAGCCCCAGGAGGTCCTATAATTCACCCCTCCACTTT; CDR3aa: CASSPRRSYNSPLHF
j_gene: TRBJ2-7; v_gene: TRBV7-6; abundance: many; len: 14; d_gene: .; CDR3nt: TGTGCCAGCAGCCCGACAGAGACCTCCTACGAGCAGTACTTC; CDR3aa: CASSPTETSYEQYF
j_gene: TRBJ2-2; v_gene: TRBV12-3/TRBV12-4; abundance: .; len: 11; d_gene: .; CDR3nt: TGTGCCAGCAGTTTTCCCGGGGAGCTGTTTTTT; CDR3aa: CASSFPGELFF
j_gene: TRBJ2-3; v_gene: TRBV6-1; abundance: few; len: 14; d_gene: TRBD1; CDR3nt: TGTGCCAGCATCGGAACAGGGGGCACAGATACGCAGTATTTT; CDR3aa: CASIGTGGTDTQYF
j_gene: TRBJ2-3; v_gene: TRBV11-2; abundance: few; len: 16; d_gene: .; CDR3nt: TGTGCCAGCAGCTCTCAATGGACTGGGAGCACAGATACGCAGTATTTT; CDR3aa: CASSSQWTGSTDTQYF
j_gene: TRBJ2-5; v_gene: TRBV29-1; abundance: .; len: 12; d_gene: .; CDR3nt: TGCAGCACCCGGGATCCTGGGGAGACCCAGTACTTC; CDR3aa: CSTRDPGETQYF
j_gene: TRBJ1-2; v_gene: TRBV7-2; abundance: few; len: 13; d_gene: .; CDR3nt: TGTGCCAGCAGCCCGACAGGATCAAGCGGCTACACCTTC; CDR3aa: CASSPTGSSGYTF
j_gene: TRBJ2-3; v_gene: TRBV29-1; abundance: few; len: 13; d_gene: TRBD2; CDR3nt: TGCAGCGTTGAAGTCGGGGGGGATTTAACGCAGTATTTT; CDR3aa: CSVEVGGDLTQYF
j_gene: TRBJ1-1; v_gene: TRBV4-3; abundance: .; len: 15; d_gene: .; CDR3nt: TGCGCCAGCAGCCAAGCTATCAGCTCGAACACTGAAGCTTTCTTT; CDR3aa: CASSQAISSNTEAFF
j_gene: TRBJ1-1; v_gene: TRBV6-6; abundance: many; len: 15; d_gene: .; CDR3nt: TGTGCCAGCAGTTACGGATCGGGGTACGTCACTGAAGCTTTCTTT; CDR3aa: CASSYGSGYVTEAFF